This passage covers 16 T cell receptor beta chains from one sample sequenced in a study of T cell responses to AZD1222 COVID-19 vaccine. Some clones are missing from TCRdb's copy, which holds only in-frame ones; the method was immunoSEQ multiplex PCR. The sample records some 96,000 clones, approximately 87% being singletons. Source: peripheral blood, taken on day 0 of AZD1222 vaccination. All receptors come from an adult in good health.

The V gene is TRBV7-9, the J gene TRBJ2-1; 7 bases agree with TRBD2. Trimming at V came to 6 bases and at J to 9 bases, leaving 8 bases not matched to a gene. Germline CDR1 reads SEHNR; CDR2 reads FQNEAQ (reference sequence). The CDR3 is 13 residues long. CDR3 amino acids: CASSPIIAGEQFF. CDR3 DNA sequence: TGTGCCAGCAGTCCAATAATAGCGGGTGAGCAGTTCTTC.

CDR3 protein: CASSIGAAGPSNQPQHF. In nucleotides, the CDR3 is TGTGCCAGTAGTATTGGGGCTGCGGGACCTAGCAATCAGCCCCAGCATTTT. The chain joins TRBV19 to TRBJ1-5; a weak D match, TRBD1 (5 bases). The CDR3 is made up of 17 amino acids. The germline gives CDR1 LNHDA, CDR2 SQIVND (reference sequence). Trimming cost V 3 bases and J 0 bases, with 15 bases left between them. The whole variable domain, remainder taken from reference TRBV19 and TRBJ1-5, is DGGITQSPKYLFRKEGQNVTLSCEQNLNHDAMYWYRQDPGQGLRLIYYSQIVNDFQKGDIAEGYSVSREKKESFPLTVTSAQKNPTAFYLCASSIGAAGPSNQPQHFGDGTRLSIL.

The table lists this clone with a count of one. The chain has TRBV4-1 and TRBJ1-5, with a possible D match to TRBD1 (6 bases). The CDR3 covers 16 residues. Germline V gene lookup returns CDR1 MGHRA and CDR2 YSYEKL. V was shortened by 4 bases and J by 1 base, with 14 bases between the two germline ends. The CDR3 bases are TGCGCCAGCAGCCCGGTCGCGGGACACAGCAATCAGCCCCAGCATTTT. The encoded protein is CASSPVAGHSNQPQHF.

This clone was counted a single time. The rearrangement joins TRBV5-6 to TRBJ2-7, with D uncertain. The CDR3 runs 14 residues. V lost 4 bases to trimming and J lost 0 bases, with 11 bases between them. The germline gives CDR1 SGHDT, CDR2 YYEEEE. Here the CDR3 DNA reads TGTGCCAGCAGCGGTCGGAGAAGCTCCTACGAGCAGTACTTC. This encodes CASSGRRSSYEQYF.

The genes are TRBV5-1 and TRBJ2-7; TRBD2 aligns across 12 bases. Trimming removed 3 bases from V and 6 bases from J; junction bases left unmatched: 7. This CDR3 is 15 amino acids long. Germline values: CDR1 SGHRS, CDR2 YFSETQ. The CDR3 region is CASSSSTSGGSEQYF. DNA of the CDR3: TGCGCCAGCAGCTCCTCGACTAGCGGGGGATCCGAGCAGTACTTC.

This clone was seen just once. The chain uses TRBV5-6 and TRBJ1-1, with D possibly TRBD1 on 6 matching bases. The CDR3 consists of 16 residues. V lost 4 bases, J lost 4 bases, and 20 bases lay in between. Germline V gene lookup returns CDR1 SGHDT and CDR2 YYEEEE. The CDR3 reads CASSPPLGTPGTEAFF. In nucleotides, the CDR3 is TGTGCCAGCAGCCCGCCTTTGGGGACACCAGGCACTGAAGCTTTCTTT.

The CDR3 region is CASSYVRGPNSPLHF. The CDR3 DNA is TGTGCCAGCAGCTACGTCCGGGGTCCCAATTCACCCCTCCACTTT. The chain is built from TRBV11-1 and TRBJ1-6; no clear D gene. The CDR3 length is 15 residues. Germline V gene data show CDR1 as SGHAT and CDR2 as FQDESV (reference sequence). Deletions cut 4 bases from V and 7 bases from J, with 14 bases between.

This chain links TRBV20-1 with TRBJ1-4; D is possibly TRBD1 (5 bases). Germline CDR1 reads DFQATT; CDR2 reads SNEGSKA (reference sequence). This CDR3 has 14 amino acids. Trimming removed 5 bases at V and 4 bases at J, with 14 bases between. The DNA for the CDR3 is TGCAGTGCTGGTGTGGGGGGTCTTAATGAAAAACTGTTTTTT. Encoded protein: CSAGVGGLNEKLFF.

The chain recombines TRBV30 with TRBJ1-3, with D hard to call. CDR3 size: 16 residues. The germline gives CDR1 GTSNPN, CDR2 SVGIG (reference sequence). V lost 0 bases and J lost 5, with 17 bases in between. The CDR3 spells CAWSVKFGRYRNTIYF. The CDR3 bases are TGTGCCTGGAGTGTAAAGTTTGGAAGATATAGAAACACCATATATTTT. The full variable domain, with the rest looked up from reference TRBV30 and TRBJ1-3, is SQTIHQWPATLVQPVGSPLSLECTVEGTSNPNLYWYRQAAGRGLQLLFYSVGIGQISSEVPQNLSASRPQDRQFILSSKKLLLSDSGFYLCAWSVKFGRYRNTIYFGEGSWLTVV.

The chain carries TRBV5-1 and TRBJ1-1; tentative D call: TRBD1 (6 bases). V was trimmed by 4 bases and J by 4 bases, leaving 14 bases between them. CDR3 size: 14 residues. Per germline, CDR1 SGHRS and CDR2 YFSETQ. The CDR3 DNA reads as TGCGCCAGCAGCGGGGGCCAGGAAATCACTGAAGCTTTCTTT. Encoded protein: CASSGGQEITEAFF.

This clone was recorded once. This chain links TRBV9 with TRBJ2-4; 12 nucleotides match TRBD1. The CDR3 is made up of 16 amino acids. Germline lookup yields CDR1 SGDLS and CDR2 YYNGEE. V lost 4 bases, J lost 6 bases, and 8 bases stayed unmatched. The CDR3 spells CASSPGQGALGNIQYF. CDR3 nucleotide sequence: TGTGCCAGCAGCCCGGGACAGGGGGCGTTGGGAAACATTCAGTACTTC.

The V and J genes are TRBV6-2 or TRBV6-3 and TRBJ1-1; 12 bases are a match to TRBD1. This CDR3 contains 14 residues. Germline assignment: CDR1 MNHEY and CDR2 SVGEGT. With 5 bases clipped from V and 7 bases from J, the junction kept 5 bases outside the gene matches. The CDR3 nucleotides are TGTGCCAGCAGTAGGGGGACAGGGGGCCTTGAAGCTTTCTTT. Amino acids: CASSRGTGGLEAFF.

The chain joins TRBV10-3 to TRBJ1-3; D not certain. Germline-derived CDR1 and CDR2 are ENHRY and SYGVKD. The CDR3 contains 15 residues. Trimming stripped 2 bases from V and 2 bases from J, with 10 bases between. CDR3 DNA sequence: TGTGCCATCAGTGAGCGTGGGTTTACTGGAAACACCATATATTTT. Amino acid sequence: CAISERGFTGNTIYF.

Remarks on this clone: Other DNA sequences within the sample encode an identical CDR3. The J gene is TRBJ2-7, the V gene TRBV27; 8 nucleotides line up with TRBD1. The length of the CDR3 is 14 residues. CDR1 is MNHEY, CDR2 SMNVEV, per germline (reference sequence). Trimming took 2 bases from V and 4 from J; bases not matched to a gene: 4. The CDR3 DNA reads TGTGCCAGCAGTTTAGACAGGGGAAGGTACGAGCAGTACTTC. This codes for CASSLDRGRYEQYF.

The chain employs TRBV5-1 and TRBJ1-2; D is perhaps TRBD1 (5 bases). The CDR3 runs 15 residues. The V gene lost 5 bases and the J gene lost 4 bases, with 18 bases spanning the gap. Germline values: CDR1 SGHRS, CDR2 YFSETQ. CDR3 sequence reads: CASRPPGTSSYGYTF. In nucleotides, the CDR3 is TGCGCCAGCAGACCACCCGGGACGAGTAGCTATGGCTACACCTTC.

This chain links TRBV19 with TRBJ2-3; TRBD1 agrees at 10 bases. This CDR3 is built from 17 residues. The germline V gene has CDR1 LNHDA and CDR2 SQIVND (reference sequence). V gave up 6 bases and J gave up 2 bases; unmatched junction bases: 11. CDR3 amino acids: CASSTLRGQGFTDTQYF. The CDR3 DNA sequence: TGTGCCAGTAGCACCCTTAGGGGACAGGGGTTCACAGATACGCAGTATTTT.